The present entry profiles one T cell receptor (beta chain) with its context. Cohort assignment relied on participant-reported clinical history. Germline V CDR1 and CDR2: SNHLY, FYNNEI. Trimming took 5 bases from V and 8 from J; bases not matched to a gene: 5. The CDR3 extends over 14 amino acids. Profiling relied on immunoSEQ multiplex PCR, and the TCRdb table lists in-frame clones only, not all of them. The profile shows about 210,000 clones, 70% to 90% of them singletons. These data are taken from a study of blood T cell repertoires in COVID-19. Across the study: Sample material is recorded as cDNA or gDNA derived from T cells, B-cell-depleted T cells, or PBMCs.

The J gene is TRBJ1-4, the V gene TRBV2; 10 bases are shared with TRBD1. The TCR was taken from a man in his forties who had recovered from COVID-19. The sequenced sample consisted of PBMCs or T cells enriched from blood (not recorded which). CDR3 region: CASSRTGGREKLFF. In nucleotides, the CDR3 is TGTGCCAGCAGTCGGACAGGGGGAAGGGAAAAACTGTTTTTT.